Given below is one T cell receptor (beta chain) in context. Per germline, CDR1 SEHNR and CDR2 FQNEAQ (reference sequence). V shed 4 bases and J shed 1 base, with 7 bases lying between them. The CDR3 consists of 14 residues. Time point indicated: cycle 4 day 1 (C4D1), after more than five weeks of nivolumab. All patients experienced relapse after autologous stem cell transplantation, and brentuximab vedotin exposure was variable. This record comes from a study of PD-1 blockade in classical Hodgkin lymphoma. Sequencing used immunoSEQ multiplex PCR; TCRdb keeps in-frame clones, though not all of them. The sample records approximately 27,000 clones, about four fifths being singletons.

This sample comprised peripheral blood mononuclear cells (PBMCs), obtained before the fourth cycle of nivolumab. The gene calls are TRBV7-9 and TRBJ2-2, with D unresolved. This sequence was found in a human donor with classical Hodgkin lymphoma. In DNA, the CDR3 is TGTGCCAGCAGCTCAACCTTGAACACCGGGGAGCTGTTTTTT. It is translated as CASSSTLNTGELFF.